The text below deals with one T cell receptor (beta chain). Its antigen is undetermined. The data were taken from a study of identical twins. This CDR3 has 16 amino acids. V was pared by 2 bases and J by 2 bases, with 6 bases of the junction left unmatched. Germline CDR1 is SEHNR and CDR2 is FQNEAQ (reference sequence). TCRdb reanalysed the 5' RACE reads using MiXCR and keeps one entry per CDR3 protein. The repertoire holds 350,000 to 450,000 distinct CDR3 sequences, with less than 20% as singletons. Overall study findings and caveats: Out-of-frame alpha sequences shared by twins showed excess low generation probability. Weaker excess sharing between twins was seen in beta out-of-frame sequences. Insertions ran lower in abundant cord blood beta clonotypes, though not in memory repertoires.

V is TRBV7-9 and J is TRBJ2-3; 8 positions agree with TRBD2. The origin of this receptor is a man aged 50-60 years in good health. The sequencing input was naive T cells sorted from blood. CDR3 DNA sequence: TGTGCCAGCAGCTTATACGCGGGGGGAGACACAGATACGCAGTATTTT. This sequence encodes CASSLYAGGDTDTQYF.